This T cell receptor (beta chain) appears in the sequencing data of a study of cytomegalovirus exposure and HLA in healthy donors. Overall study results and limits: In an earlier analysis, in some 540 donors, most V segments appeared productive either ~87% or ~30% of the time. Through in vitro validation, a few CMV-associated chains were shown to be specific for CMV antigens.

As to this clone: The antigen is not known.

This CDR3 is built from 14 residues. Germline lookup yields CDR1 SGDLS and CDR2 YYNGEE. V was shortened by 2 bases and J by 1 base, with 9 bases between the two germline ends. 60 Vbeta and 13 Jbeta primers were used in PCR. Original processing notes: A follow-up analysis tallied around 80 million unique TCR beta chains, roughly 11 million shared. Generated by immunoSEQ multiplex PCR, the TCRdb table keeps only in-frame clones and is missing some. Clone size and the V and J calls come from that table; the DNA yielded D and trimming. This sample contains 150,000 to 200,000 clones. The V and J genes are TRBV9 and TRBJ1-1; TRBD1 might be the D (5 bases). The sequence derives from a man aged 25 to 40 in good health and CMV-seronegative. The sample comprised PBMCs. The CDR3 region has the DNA TGTGCCAGCAGCGTCTCGGGGGAGAACACTGAAGCTTTCTTT. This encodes CASSVSGENTEAFF.